What follows are 20 T cell receptor beta chains derived from one specimen sequenced in a study of blood T cell repertoires in COVID-19. Clones were read by immunoSEQ multiplex PCR, and TCRdb kept only the in-frame ones, dropping some. The sample holds 200,000 or so clones; about 87% are singletons and the top ten take around 2.6%. Sequenced: PBMCs or T cells enriched from blood (not recorded which). The receptors were gathered from a woman under 40 who had recovered from COVID-19.

The gene calls are TRBV5-8 and TRBJ2-1; possible D gene TRBD1, 5 bases. The CDR3 spans 15 residues. V shed 0 bases and J shed 4 bases, with 11 bases lying between them. Germline loops: CDR1 SGHTS, CDR2 YDEGEE. CDR3 nucleotide sequence: TGTGCCAGCAGCTTGGGAACTGGACAATACAATGAGCAGTTCTTC. Translated, it gives CASSLGTGQYNEQFF. The whole variable domain, filled in from reference TRBV5-8 and TRBJ2-1, reads EAGVTQSPTHLIKTRGQQATLRCSPISGHTSVYWYQQALGLGLQFLLWYDEGEERNRGNFPPRFSGRQFPNYSSELNVNALELEDSALYLCASSLGTGQYNEQFFGPGTRLTVL.

V usage is TRBV6-5 and J usage is TRBJ2-7; no clear D gene. This CDR3 has 15 residues. V lost 6 bases and J lost 4, with 19 bases in between. Germline CDR1 MNHEY, CDR2 SVGAGI. For the CDR3, the DNA is TGTGCCAGCAGCCCAATAATAAGCCGTCATTACGAGCAGTACTTC. Its protein is CASSPIISRHYEQYF.

This clone came up once. The genes are TRBV25-1 and TRBJ1-2; 7 bases are a match to TRBD1. CDR1 and CDR2 (germline): MGHDK, SYGVNS. This CDR3 has 16 amino acids. The trim removed 3 bases at V and 7 bases at J, leaving 14 bases unmatched. CDR3 residues: CASSESRGYTGVGYTF. CDR3 nucleotides: TGTGCCAGCAGTGAGTCTCGGGGGTATACAGGGGTTGGCTACACCTTC.

This clone was seen once. This sequence joins TRBV9 and TRBJ1-1; D remains ambiguous. V was trimmed by 0 bases and J by 3 bases, leaving 9 bases between them. Germline-derived CDR1 and CDR2 are SGDLS and YYNGEE. The CDR3 runs 14 residues. The CDR3 DNA is TGTGCCAGCAGCGTAGAACCAGGTGACACTGAAGCTTTCTTT. Protein product: CASSVEPGDTEAFF.

V and J are TRBV4-1 and TRBJ2-3; possibly TRBD2 for D (6 bases). Germline V gene data show CDR1 as MGHRA and CDR2 as YSYEKL. With 3 bases removed from V and 2 bases from J, the gap between germline ends came to 9 bases. This CDR3 region has 14 residues. CDR3 sequence reads: CASSQAGLTDTQYF. The CDR3 DNA is TGCGCCAGCAGCCAGGCGGGGCTCACAGATACGCAGTATTTT.

This rearrangement joins TRBV27 to TRBJ2-7, with D perhaps TRBD2 (5 bases). Germline values: CDR1 MNHEY, CDR2 SMNVEV (reference sequence). Trimming shortened V by 3 bases and J by 6 bases, and 12 bases separated the two germline ends. The CDR3 has 13 residues. CDR3 sequence (DNA): TGTGCCAGCAGTTTTGGCGGAGGTCGCGAGCAGTACTTC. Amino acids: CASSFGGGREQYF.

The chain carries TRBV5-1 and TRBJ2-3; TRBD1 is a possible D gene (6 bases). The CDR3 loop spans 15 amino acids. V shed 7 bases and J shed 0 bases, with 15 bases lying between them. Germline assignment: CDR1 SGHRS and CDR2 YFSETQ. The CDR3 loop reads CASSLGHQSTDTQYF. CDR3 DNA: TGCGCCAGCTCCTTGGGACACCAAAGCACAGATACGCAGTATTTT.

The genes are TRBV4-3 and TRBJ1-2; 11 bases are shared with TRBD1. CDR1 and CDR2 from the germline V gene are LGHNA and YSLEER. The length of the CDR3 is 19 residues. V lost 3 bases, J lost 4 bases, and 16 bases stayed unmatched. In DNA form, the CDR3 reads TGCGCCAGCAGCCAGGATACGGCACCGGGACAGGGGGGAGGCTATGGCTACACCTTC. Its protein product is CASSQDTAPGQGGGYGYTF.

This chain uses TRBV12-3 or TRBV12-4 with TRBJ2-5, with TRBD1 matching 7 bases. CDR3 length: 13 residues. J lost 2 bases, V lost 6 bases, and 3 bases had no gene match. As DNA, the CDR3 is TGTGCCAGCAGACAGGGGTTTCAAGAGACCCAGTACTTC. Its translation: CASRQGFQETQYF.

The rearrangement joins TRBV27 to TRBJ1-4, with D possibly being TRBD1 (5 bases). V shed 4 bases and J shed 4 bases, with 7 bases lying between them. CDR1 is MNHEY, CDR2 SMNVEV, per germline (reference sequence). This CDR3 is built from 13 residues. This chain's CDR3 is CASSSTVNEKLFF. The CDR3, as DNA: TGTGCCAGCAGTTCGACAGTTAATGAAAAACTGTTTTTT.

This chain connects TRBV10-1 to TRBJ1-6; D not certain. CDR3 length: 13 residues. V dropped 5 bases and J dropped 7 bases, with 9 bases sitting between them. Germline V lookup: CDR1 WNHNN, CDR2 SYGVQD (reference sequence). CDR3 in amino acids: CASSIFLNSPLHF. The CDR3 DNA reads TGCGCCAGCAGTATCTTCCTGAATTCACCCCTCCACTTT.

The chain uses TRBV6-2 or TRBV6-3 and TRBJ1-3, with 7 bases fitting TRBD1. The CDR3 has 15 amino acids. V was clipped by 4 bases and J by 0 bases; unmatched bases: 3. Germline values: CDR1 MNHEY, CDR2 SVGEGT. Here the CDR3 reads CASSWDSNSGNTIYF. The CDR3 DNA reads TGTGCCAGCAGTTGGGACAGCAACTCTGGAAACACCATATATTTT.

This clone has only a few counts. The V and J genes are TRBV6-5 and TRBJ2-7; D is perhaps TRBD1 (6 bases). The germline V gene encodes CDR1 MNHEY and CDR2 SVGAGI. V lost 7 bases, J lost 5 bases, and 21 bases lay in between. This CDR3 contains 15 residues. The CDR3, as DNA: TGTGCCAGCACTCTATCGGCAGGGGACCTCGACGAGCAGTACTTC. Residues: CASTLSAGDLDEQYF.

This clone showed up just once. This sequence joins TRBV4-2 and TRBJ1-3; D call uncertain. This CDR3 is 12 amino acids long. Germline V gives CDR1 LGHNA, CDR2 YNFKEQ. V lost 6 bases, J lost 5 bases, and 8 bases lay in between. The CDR3 is CASRHTRNTIYF. CDR3 coding DNA: TGTGCCAGCAGGCACACCCGAAACACCATATATTTT.

The chain combines TRBV4-1 with TRBJ1-6, with 7 bases matching TRBD1. CDR1 and CDR2 (germline): MGHRA, YSYEKL. The CDR3 is made up of 15 amino acids. V dropped 3 bases and J dropped 5; count of bases not matched to a gene: 4. As DNA, the CDR3 is TGCGCCAGCAGCCACCCCGGGACAGATAATTCACCCCTCCACTTT. Translated, it gives CASSHPGTDNSPLHF.

The rearrangement uses TRBV29-1 and TRBJ2-7; D possibly corresponds to TRBD1 (5 bases). Germline V CDR1 and CDR2: SQVTM, ANQGSEA. This CDR3 region has 13 residues. Trimming left V 6 bases short and J 0 bases short, with 12 bases between. CDR3 amino acids: CSVTLDISYEQYF. In nucleotides, the CDR3 is TGCAGCGTAACTCTGGACATCTCCTACGAGCAGTACTTC.

This chain joins TRBV5-6 and TRBJ2-3; possibly TRBD1 for D (6 bases). Between the trimmed V and J ends, which lost 4 bases and 2 bases, there was a span of 14 bases. Germline V gives CDR1 SGHDT, CDR2 YYEEEE. The CDR3 consists of 15 residues. The CDR3 bases are TGTGCCAGCAGCCGCGGACAGCTAACCACAGATACGCAGTATTTT. Its translation: CASSRGQLTTDTQYF.

The CDR3 coding sequence is TGTGCCAGCAGCAAAGCGCTTTACAGTAAGAATAATTCACCCCTCCACTTT. This encodes CASSKALYSKNNSPLHF. V is TRBV21-1 and J is TRBJ1-6; the D call of TRBD1 is as the table states it, not checked on the DNA. TRBV21-1 is marked as a pseudogene. The CDR3 extends over 17 amino acids.

V gene TRBV19 combines with J gene TRBJ2-5; a weak D match, TRBD2 (5 bases). Germline CDR1 and CDR2: LNHDA and SQIVND (reference sequence). The length of the CDR3 is 14 residues. Trimming removed 3 bases at V and 5 bases at J, with 13 bases between. The chain's CDR3 is CASSMQPGGETQYF. Here the CDR3 DNA reads TGTGCCAGTAGTATGCAGCCTGGCGGGGAGACCCAGTACTTC.

This clone has just one count. The chain is built from TRBV2 and TRBJ1-1; D is uncertain. CDR1 and CDR2 from the germline V gene are SNHLY and FYNNEI. The V and J ends lost 3 bases and 4 bases respectively, with 9 bases between them. The CDR3 is 13 amino acids. CDR3 in DNA: TGTGCCAGCAGTGAGCGGGAGGCCACTGAAGCTTTCTTT. It specifies CASSEREATEAFF.